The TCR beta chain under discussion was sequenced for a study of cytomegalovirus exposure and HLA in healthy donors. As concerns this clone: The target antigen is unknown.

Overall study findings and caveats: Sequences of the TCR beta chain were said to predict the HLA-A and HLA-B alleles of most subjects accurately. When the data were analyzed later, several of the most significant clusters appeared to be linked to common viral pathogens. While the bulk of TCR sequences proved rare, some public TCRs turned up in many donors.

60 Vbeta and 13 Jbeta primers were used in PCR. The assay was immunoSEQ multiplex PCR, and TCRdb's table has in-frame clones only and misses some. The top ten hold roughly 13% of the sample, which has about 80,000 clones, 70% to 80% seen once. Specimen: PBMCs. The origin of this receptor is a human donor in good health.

The CDR3 spells CASSYRETGGGYTF. CDR3 DNA sequence: TGTGCCAGCAGTTACAGGGAGACAGGGGGCGGCTACACCTTC. The V and J genes are TRBV6-5 and TRBJ1-2, with 10 bases lining up with TRBD1. The CDR3 totals 14 residues. The germline CDR1 and CDR2 sequences are MNHEY and SVGAGI. The V segment lost 2 bases and the J segment 8 bases; nucleotides outside the gene matches: 5.